This entry lists 8 T cell receptor beta chains sequenced from one sample in a study of siplizumab effects on memory and regulatory T cells. Measured with immunoSEQ multiplex PCR; TCRdb has only the in-frame clones, and not every one. The sample lists about 120,000 clones; 93% were seen once. The sequenced material came from non-Treg CD4+ T cells sorted from blood. These receptors all stem from a human donor in good health.

The rearrangement uses TRBV10-3 and TRBJ1-1; 8 nucleotides match TRBD1. The junction had 1 base not matched to a gene; V was cut back by 0 bases and J by 7 bases. The CDR3 is 13 residues long. Germline CDR1 is ENHRY and CDR2 is SYGVKD. The CDR3 reads CAISESDRGEAFF. Here the CDR3 DNA reads TGTGCCATCAGTGAGTCTGACAGGGGTGAAGCTTTCTTT.

The chain is built from TRBV11-2 and TRBJ2-5, with TRBD2 as a possible D gene (6 bases). Trimming took 4 bases from V and 11 from J, leaving 20 bases between them. Germline V gene data show CDR1 as SGHAT and CDR2 as FQNNGV. The CDR3 is 14 amino acids. The CDR3 region has the DNA TGTGCCAGCAGCTCTCAGGCGGAATCGGGAGAGCAGTACTTC. This translates into CASSSQAESGEQYF.

The rearrangement uses TRBV7-2 and TRBJ2-2, with D maybe TRBD2 (6 bases). There are 15 residues in the CDR3. V was trimmed by 4 bases and J by 4 bases, leaving 13 bases between them. Germline-derived CDR1 and CDR2 are SGHTA and FQGNSA. The CDR3 DNA follows: TGTGCCAGCAGCTACGAGGGGCGGGGCACCGGGGAGCTGTTTTTT. It codes for CASSYEGRGTGELFF.

This sequence joins TRBV6-5 and TRBJ1-6, with 7 bases aligning to TRBD1. There are 15 residues in the CDR3. J lost 0 bases, V lost 6 bases, and 2 bases had no gene match. CDR1 and CDR2 from the germline V gene are MNHEY and SVGAGI. CDR3 in DNA: TGTGCCAGCAGGGGACAGAGCTCCTATAATTCACCCCTCCACTTT. Translated, it gives CASRGQSSYNSPLHF.

CDR3 sequence: CASSLGAGYEQYF. CDR3 sequence (DNA): TGTGCCAGCAGCTTAGGAGCAGGCTACGAGCAGTACTTC. The chain links TRBV7-2 to TRBJ2-7; no clear D gene. Germline V gene sequence: CDR1 SGHTA, CDR2 FQGNSA. V was trimmed by 1 base and J by 3 bases, leaving 7 bases between them. This CDR3 comprises 13 residues.

The chain couples TRBV28 to TRBJ2-7; tentatively, D is TRBD1 or TRBD2 (7 bases each). This CDR3 is built from 21 residues. The V gene's germline CDR1 is MDHEN and CDR2 SYDVKM. Between the trimmed V and J ends, which lost 4 bases and 4 bases, there was a span of 35 bases. The CDR3 loop reads CASSYQGGGTSLPGSPYEQYF. The CDR3 nucleotides are TGTGCCAGCAGTTACCAGGGGGGGGGAACTTCTCTTCCTGGATCGCCTTACGAGCAGTACTTC. Drawing the rest from reference TRBV28 and TRBJ2-7, the complete variable domain is DVKVTQSSRYLVKRTGEKVFLECVQDMDHENMFWYRQDPGLGLRLIYFSYDVKMKEKGDIPEGYSVSREKKERFSLILESASTNQTSMYLCASSYQGGGTSLPGSPYEQYFGPGTRLTVT.

This chain uses TRBV29-1 with TRBJ2-3; TRBD1 matches 9 bases. The CDR3 runs 14 residues. Trimming took 7 bases from V and 4 from J; bases not matched to a gene: 9. CDR1 and CDR2 from the germline V gene are SQVTM and ANQGSEA. CDR3 residues: CSGIGTGRADTQYF. The CDR3 nucleotides read TGCAGCGGAATAGGGACAGGGCGGGCAGATACGCAGTATTTT.

The chain carries TRBV14 and TRBJ2-1; TRBD2 matches at 7 bases. Germline V lookup: CDR1 SGHDN, CDR2 FVKESK. The CDR3 consists of 12 residues. V lost 8 bases, J lost 7 bases, and 5 bases stayed unmatched. CDR3 in DNA: TGTGCCAGCTCCAGGACTAGGAATGAGCAGTTCTTC. Translation gives CASSRTRNEQFF.